The 6 T cell receptor beta chains in this list originate from one sample, sequenced in a study of T cell repertoires in cytomegalovirus infection (dated by TCRdb to about 2019). Reads for this sample came from an Illumina HiSeq 1500. TCRdb passed the public sequencing reads through fastp at Q25 and MiXCR, retaining productive beta sequences. A single entry per CDR3 protein holds the most common genes and DNA from its merged rows. A total of approximately 590,000 distinct CDR3 sequences appear in this sample, under 45% of them only once. Around 48% of the sample is held by the ten biggest clonotypes. For these TCRs, the target antigens are not known. This specimen's treatment or condition label, per the study, means: in vitro stimulation with specific CMV peptide epitopes to enrich CMV-specific T cells. The starting material was cultured PBMCs, obtained from culture after CMV antigen stimulation. The receptors were sampled from a human donor in good health (CMV status not recorded). Some clones in this sample may be carry-over from other donors' samples.

The genes are TRBV12-5 and TRBJ2-4; 7 nucleotides agree with TRBD2. Germline lookup yields CDR1 LGHNT and CDR2 FRNRAP. This CDR3 comprises 13 residues. J lost 14 bases, V lost 4 bases, and 11 bases had no gene match. The CDR3 reads CASGSIGGLEKYF. The CDR3 nucleotides read TGTGCTAGTGGTTCGATCGGGGGGTTGGAGAAGTACTTC. The full variable domain, with the rest looked up from reference TRBV12-5 and TRBJ2-4, is DARVTQTPRHKVTEMGQEVTMRCQPILGHNTVFWYRQTMMQGLELLAYFRNRAPLDDSGMPKDRFSAEMPDATLATLKIQPSEPRDSAVYFCASGSIGGLEKYFGAGTRLSVL.

J is TRBJ2-3 and V is TRBV29-1, with D tentatively TRBD2 (6 bases). Per germline, CDR1 SQVTM and CDR2 ANQGSEA. V was shortened by 1 base and J by 6 bases, with 8 bases between the two germline ends. CDR3 length: 12 residues. The CDR3 nucleotides are TGCAGCGTTGAAGCCGGGAGCGATACGCAGTATTTT. It codes for CSVEAGSDTQYF.

Ten or more counts support this clonotype. The chain recombines TRBV7-2 with TRBJ2-2; 8 bases line up with TRBD1. V gave up 7 bases and J gave up 4 bases; unmatched junction bases: 5. Germline V gives CDR1 SGHTA, CDR2 FQGNSA. This CDR3 is built from 14 residues. The CDR3 region is CASTTQGGTGELFF. CDR3 nucleotides: TGTGCCAGCACCACACAGGGGGGCACCGGGGAGCTGTTTTTT.

This clonotype was recorded a few times. This chain uses TRBV7-2 with TRBJ2-7; TRBD2 matches 8 bases. Germline loops: CDR1 SGHTA, CDR2 FQGNSA. CDR3 length: 15 amino acids. V lost 1 base to trimming and J lost 0 bases; unmatched junction nucleotides: 2. The CDR3 DNA is TGTGCCAGCAGCTTAGGGGCGGGGGGCTCCTACGAGCAGTACTTC. Translation gives CASSLGAGGSYEQYF.

The genes are TRBV20-1 and TRBJ1-6; 7 nucleotides line up with TRBD1. V was pared by 5 bases and J by 7 bases, with 5 bases of the junction left unmatched. CDR3 length: 13 residues. Looked up from germline, CDR1 is DFQATT and CDR2 is SNEGSKA (reference sequence). Here the CDR3 reads CSALDRLNSPLHF. The CDR3 nucleotides read TGCAGTGCTTTGGACAGGTTGAATTCACCCCTCCACTTT.

The CDR3 bases are TGTGCCAGTAACGCCGGGACTAGCGGAACCTACGAGCAGTACTTC. Translating it yields CASNAGTSGTYEQYF. The rearrangement joins TRBV19 to TRBJ2-7, with 11 bases fitting TRBD2. Germline CDR1 reads LNHDA; CDR2 reads SQIVND (reference sequence). V shed 7 bases and J 2 bases; nucleotides not matched to a gene: 7. The length of the CDR3 is 15 residues. The full variable domain, in which reference TRBV19 and TRBJ2-7 provide the parts outside the CDR3, is DGGITQSPKYLFRKEGQNVTLSCEQNLNHDAMYWYRQDPGQGLRLIYYSQIVNDFQKGDIAEGYSVSREKKESFPLTVTSAQKNPTAFYLCASNAGTSGTYEQYFGPGTRLTVT.